Following are 21 T cell receptor beta chains from one sample sequenced in a study of T cell responses to AZD1222 COVID-19 vaccine. Sequencing was performed with immunoSEQ multiplex PCR; in TCRdb, only in-frame clones are kept and a portion is missing. The table has 160,000 or so clones, roughly 90% seen once; the top ten hold over 4%. The specimen comprised peripheral blood, sampled 28 days after the second AZD1222 dose. The receptors come from an adult who received the AZD1222 COVID-19 vaccine.

This clone has just a few counts. The rearrangement links TRBV7-9 to TRBJ1-6; D is ambiguous. This CDR3 is built from 14 residues. V was cut by 2 bases and J by 7 bases, with 9 bases left in between. Per the germline V gene, CDR1 is SEHNR and CDR2 is FQNEAQ (reference sequence). CDR3 in amino acids: CASSLSFRNSPLHF. The CDR3 coding sequence is TGTGCCAGCAGCTTATCATTCCGGAATTCACCCCTCCACTTT.

The chain recombines TRBV7-3 with TRBJ2-1; 11 bases are a match to TRBD2. From germline, CDR1 is SGHTA and CDR2 FQGTGA. J lost 7 bases, V lost 4 bases, and 12 bases had no gene match. The CDR3 covers 17 residues. As DNA, the CDR3 is TGTGCCAGCAGCTCTACGCCTAGCGGGGGGACCGTAAATGAGCAGTTCTTC. As protein: CASSSTPSGGTVNEQFF.

This chain uses TRBV6-4 with TRBJ2-3, with 12 bases aligning to TRBD1. Germline CDR1 MRHNA, CDR2 SNTAGT. The CDR3 has 16 residues. The J segment lost 2 bases and the V segment lost 7 bases, leaving 7 bases of the junction unmatched. CDR3 DNA: TGTGCCAGCATTAACCGGGACAGGGGGCACACAGATACGCAGTATTTT. Translation: CASINRDRGHTDTQYF.

Written as DNA, the CDR3 is TGTGCCAGCAGCCGAGGGGGCAATTCGAACACCGGGGAGCTGTTTTTT. Translation: CASSRGGNSNTGELFF. The chain links TRBV3-1 (or the pseudogene TRBV3-2) to TRBJ2-2, with 7 nucleotides matching TRBD1. After removal of 4 bases from V and 0 bases from J, the junction contained 5 bases not matched to a gene. Per germline, CDR1 LGHDT and CDR2 YNNKEL (reference sequence). This CDR3 has 16 residues.

V is TRBV6-4 and J is TRBJ2-7; D unresolved. Germline assignment: CDR1 MRHNA and CDR2 SNTAGT. The CDR3 runs 13 residues. The V gene lost 5 bases and the J gene lost 7 bases, with 15 bases spanning the gap. The CDR3 is CASSYTGFLEQYF. In DNA, the CDR3 is TGTGCCAGCAGTTACACTGGCTTCTTGGAGCAGTACTTC.

The CDR3 sequence is CASSAGTGRTYEQYF. CDR3 bases: TGTGCCAGCTCGGCTGGGACAGGGCGGACCTACGAGCAGTACTTC. The gene calls are TRBV18 and TRBJ2-7; TRBD1 aligns across 9 bases. Germline V gives CDR1 KGHSH, CDR2 LQKENI. J was trimmed by 2 bases and V by 6 bases; bases with no gene match: 8. CDR3 length: 15 amino acids.

V usage is TRBV27 and J usage is TRBJ2-7, with D perhaps TRBD1 or TRBD2 (5 bases each). The ends were cut back, 10 bases at V and 5 bases at J, with 21 bases in the middle. The CDR3 consists of 14 residues. Germline V CDR1 and CDR2: MNHEY, SMNVEV (reference sequence). In nucleotides, the CDR3 is TGTGCCACCCAAACTCTAGTTGGGGACCACGAGCAGTACTTC. Translation: CATQTLVGDHEQYF.

The CDR3 sequence is CAWKQLDQPQHF. CDR3 in DNA: TGTGCCTGGAAACAGCTGGATCAGCCCCAGCATTTT. The chain has TRBV30 and TRBJ1-5; the D is unclear. The V end lost 4 bases, the J end lost 5 bases, and 9 bases lay between the germline ends. Germline V gene data show CDR1 as GTSNPN and CDR2 as SVGIG (reference sequence). The CDR3 is 12 amino acids.

The genes are TRBV9 and TRBJ2-4; D ambiguous. In germline, CDR1 is SGDLS, CDR2 YYNGEE. V gave up 2 bases and J gave up 5 bases, with 11 bases separating them. The CDR3 covers 14 residues. This CDR3 reads CASSVSVSENIQYF. The DNA for the CDR3 is TGTGCCAGCAGCGTGAGTGTTTCGGAAAACATTCAGTACTTC.

This chain links TRBV5-1 with TRBJ1-2; TRBD1 agrees at 12 bases. Germline V gene lookup returns CDR1 SGHRS and CDR2 YFSETQ. CDR3 size: 16 residues. Trimming cost V 3 bases and J 8 bases; bases outside gene matches: 11. The CDR3 region has the DNA TGCGCCAGCAGCTCTGGGACAGGGGGCGGAAGTAAAGGCTACACCTTC. As protein: CASSSGTGGGSKGYTF. Full variable domain (remainder filled in from reference TRBV5-1 and TRBJ1-2): KAGVTQTPRYLIKTRGQQVTLSCSPISGHRSVSWYQQTPGQGLQFLFEYFSETQRNKGNFPGRFSGRQFSNSRSEMNVSTLELGDSALYLCASSSGTGGGSKGYTFGSGTRLTVV.

The chain uses TRBV14 and TRBJ2-5; D uncertain. Germline V lookup: CDR1 SGHDN, CDR2 FVKESK. This CDR3 region has 12 residues. V lost 3 bases and J 1 base, leaving 3 bases between the germline ends. The CDR3 nucleotides are TGTGCCAGCAGCCATTTCCAAGAGACCCAGTACTTC. Translation: CASSHFQETQYF.

V is TRBV3-1 (or the pseudogene TRBV3-2) and J is TRBJ1-3, with 8 nucleotides matching TRBD1. CDR3 length equals 17 residues. Germline CDR1 LGHDT, CDR2 YNNKEL (reference sequence). V shed 4 bases, J shed 1 base, and the junction held 9 bases outside the gene matches. CDR3 DNA: TGTGCCAGCAGCCTACGGCAGGGGACAGGATCTGGAAACACCATATATTTT. Protein: CASSLRQGTGSGNTIYF.

The genes are TRBV3-1 (or the pseudogene TRBV3-2) and TRBJ2-2; possible D gene TRBD1, 6 bases. The V gene's germline CDR1 is LGHDT and CDR2 YNNKEL (reference sequence). The V and J ends lost 4 bases and 3 bases respectively, with 15 bases between them. There are 16 residues in the CDR3. The CDR3 protein is CASSPRTAEDTGELFF. The DNA of the CDR3 is TGTGCCAGCAGCCCAAGGACAGCCGAGGACACCGGGGAGCTGTTTTTT.

V gene TRBV7-6 combines with J gene TRBJ1-3, with 7 nucleotides matching TRBD1. The CDR3 is 17 amino acids. Germline CDR1 and CDR2: SGHVS and FNYEAQ. With V trimmed by 1 base and J by 0 bases, 6 bases remained unmatched. The CDR3 DNA is TGTGCCAGCAGCTTAGGACCGGGACAGACCTCTGGAAACACCATATATTTT. Residues: CASSLGPGQTSGNTIYF.

The chain joins TRBV4-2 to TRBJ1-1; D is possibly TRBD1 (6 bases). Between the trimmed V and J ends, which lost 3 bases and 4 bases, there was a span of 15 bases. Germline V gives CDR1 LGHNA, CDR2 YNFKEQ. The CDR3 sequence is 15 residues long. In DNA, the CDR3 is TGTGCCAGCAGCCACCCCGCCGGGGGCGGCACTGAAGCTTTCTTT. As protein: CASSHPAGGGTEAFF.

This clone came up once. The V and J genes are TRBV11-2 and TRBJ1-3, with 7 bases fitting TRBD1. The V segment lost 6 bases and the J segment 4 bases; nucleotides outside the gene matches: 6. The CDR3 has 14 amino acids. Per the germline V gene, CDR1 is SGHAT and CDR2 is FQNNGV. DNA of the CDR3: TGTGCCAGCAGTCCGACAGGGTTCGGAAACACCATATATTTT. Amino acids: CASSPTGFGNTIYF.

Here the CDR3 reads CAWGTGPDSPLHF. For the CDR3, the DNA is TGTGCCTGGGGGACAGGGCCCGATTCACCCCTCCACTTT. The gene calls are TRBV30 and TRBJ1-6; TRBD1 matches 9 bases. The CDR3 covers 13 residues. Per germline, CDR1 GTSNPN and CDR2 SVGIG (reference sequence). Trimming removed 5 bases from V and 8 bases from J; junction bases left unmatched: 4.

The count of this clone is one. The V call is TRBV6-6, the J call TRBJ2-7; a possible D gene is TRBD1 (6 bases). V shed 4 bases and J shed 5 bases, with 18 bases lying between them. The CDR3 runs to 15 residues. Germline V gene data show CDR1 as MNHNY and CDR2 as SVGAGI (reference sequence). The CDR3 DNA reads as TGTGCCAGCAGTTTCCAGGGGTCCAGGGGCCACGAGCAGTACTTC. It is translated as CASSFQGSRGHEQYF.

V and J are TRBV29-1 and TRBJ2-7, with 8 bases identical to TRBD1. Trimming cost V 0 bases and J 1 base; bases outside gene matches: 5. This CDR3 has 15 amino acids. The germline gives CDR1 SQVTM, CDR2 ANQGSEA. CDR3: CSVEDLTGESYEQYF. CDR3 sequence (DNA): TGCAGCGTTGAAGACTTGACAGGGGAATCCTACGAGCAGTACTTC.

The chain has TRBV29-1 and TRBJ1-5; TRBD1 matches at 7 bases. V shed 6 bases and J 2 bases; nucleotides not matched to a gene: 1. The CDR3 is made up of 12 amino acids. Germline V gene lookup returns CDR1 SQVTM and CDR2 ANQGSEA. CDR3 coding DNA: TGCAGCGTAGGGACAGGCAATCAGCCCCAGCATTTT. As protein: CSVGTGNQPQHF. Full variable domain (rest looked up from reference TRBV29-1 and TRBJ1-5): SAVISQKPSRDICQRGTSLTIQCQVDSQVTMMFWYRQQPGQSLTLIATANQGSEATYESGFVIDKFPISRPNLTFSTLTVSNMSPEDSSIYLCSVGTGNQPQHFGDGTRLSIL.

V and J are TRBV2 and TRBJ2-1; D is undetermined. CDR1 is SNHLY, CDR2 FYNNEI, per germline. CDR3 length: 11 amino acids. V dropped 2 bases and J dropped 4 bases, with 0 bases sitting between them. The DNA of the CDR3 is TGTGCCAGCAGTGAATACAATGAGCAGTTCTTC. Translation gives CASSEYNEQFF.